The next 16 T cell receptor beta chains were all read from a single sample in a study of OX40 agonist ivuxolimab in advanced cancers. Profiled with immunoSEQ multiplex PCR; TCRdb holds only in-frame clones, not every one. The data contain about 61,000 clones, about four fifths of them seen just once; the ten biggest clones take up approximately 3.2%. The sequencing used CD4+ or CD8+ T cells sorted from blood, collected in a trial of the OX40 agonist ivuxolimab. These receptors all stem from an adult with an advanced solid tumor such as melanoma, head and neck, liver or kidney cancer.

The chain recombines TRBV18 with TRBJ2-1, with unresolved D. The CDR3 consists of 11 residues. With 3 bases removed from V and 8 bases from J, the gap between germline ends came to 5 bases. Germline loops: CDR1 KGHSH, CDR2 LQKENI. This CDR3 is CASSPQYEQFF. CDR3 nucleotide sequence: TGTGCCAGCTCACCTCAGTATGAGCAGTTCTTC.

CDR3 region: CASSQEGGETQYF. CDR3 bases: TGTGCCAGCTCACAGGAGGGCGGGGAGACCCAGTACTTC. The chain joins TRBV18 to TRBJ2-5; D is possibly TRBD2 (6 bases). V was trimmed by 4 bases and J by 5 bases, leaving 11 bases between them. The CDR3 is made up of 13 amino acids. CDR1 and CDR2 (germline): KGHSH, LQKENI.

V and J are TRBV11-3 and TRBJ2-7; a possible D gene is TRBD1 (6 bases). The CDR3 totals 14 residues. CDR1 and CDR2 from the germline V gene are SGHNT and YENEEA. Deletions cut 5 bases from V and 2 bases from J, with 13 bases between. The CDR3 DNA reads TGTGCCAGCAGCCCAGGGGACGGGACCTACGAGCAGTACTTC. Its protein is CASSPGDGTYEQYF.

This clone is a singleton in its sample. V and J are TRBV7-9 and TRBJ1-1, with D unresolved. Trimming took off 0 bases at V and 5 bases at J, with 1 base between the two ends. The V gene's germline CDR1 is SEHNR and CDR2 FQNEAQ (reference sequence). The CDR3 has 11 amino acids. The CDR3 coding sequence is TGTGCCAGCAGCTTAGCGACTGAAGCTTTCTTT. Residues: CASSLATEAFF.

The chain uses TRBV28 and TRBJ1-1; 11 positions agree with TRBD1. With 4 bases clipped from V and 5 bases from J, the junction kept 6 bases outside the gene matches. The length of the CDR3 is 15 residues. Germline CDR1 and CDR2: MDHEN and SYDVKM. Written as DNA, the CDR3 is TGTGCCAGCAGTTCCGCGGGACAGGGGGAAACTGAAGCTTTCTTT. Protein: CASSSAGQGETEAFF.

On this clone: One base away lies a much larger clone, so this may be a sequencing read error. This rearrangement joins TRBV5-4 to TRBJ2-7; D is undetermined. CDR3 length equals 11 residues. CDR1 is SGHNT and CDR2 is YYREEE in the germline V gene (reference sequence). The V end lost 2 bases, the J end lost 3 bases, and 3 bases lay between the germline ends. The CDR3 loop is CASSFFYEQYF. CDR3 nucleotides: TGTGCCAGCAGCTTCTTCTACGAGCAGTACTTC.

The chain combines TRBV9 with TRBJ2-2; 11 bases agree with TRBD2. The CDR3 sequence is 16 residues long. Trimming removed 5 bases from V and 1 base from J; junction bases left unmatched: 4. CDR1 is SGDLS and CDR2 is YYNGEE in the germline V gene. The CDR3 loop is CASSAGTSGNTGELFF. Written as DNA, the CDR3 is TGTGCCAGCAGTGCCGGGACTAGCGGGAACACCGGGGAGCTGTTTTTT.

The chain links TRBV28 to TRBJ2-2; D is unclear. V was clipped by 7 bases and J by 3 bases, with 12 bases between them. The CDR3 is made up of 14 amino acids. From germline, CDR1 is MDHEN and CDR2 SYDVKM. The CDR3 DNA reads TGTGCCAGCACCCTGTATATCGACACCGGGGAGCTGTTTTTT. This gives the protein CASTLYIDTGELFF.

CDR3 sequence (DNA): TGCGCCAGCAGTCAGGGGATCACCTACAATGAGCAGTTCTTC. As protein: CASSQGITYNEQFF. The rearrangement uses TRBV5-1 and TRBJ2-1; TRBD1 is a possible D gene (6 bases). V was cut by 5 bases and J by 2 bases, with 11 bases left in between. Looked up from germline, CDR1 is SGHRS and CDR2 is YFSETQ. This CDR3 is 14 amino acids long.

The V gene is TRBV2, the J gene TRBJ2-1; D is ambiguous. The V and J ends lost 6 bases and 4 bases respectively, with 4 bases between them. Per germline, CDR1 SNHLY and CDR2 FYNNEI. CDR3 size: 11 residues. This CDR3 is CASRGYNEQFF. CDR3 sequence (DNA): TGTGCCAGCAGGGGGTACAATGAGCAGTTCTTC.

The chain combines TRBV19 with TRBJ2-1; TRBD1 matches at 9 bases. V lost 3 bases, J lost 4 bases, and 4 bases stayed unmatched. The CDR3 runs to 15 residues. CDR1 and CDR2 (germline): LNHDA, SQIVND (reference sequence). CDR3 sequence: CASSMRQGEYNEQFF. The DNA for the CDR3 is TGTGCCAGTAGTATGCGACAGGGGGAGTACAATGAGCAGTTCTTC.

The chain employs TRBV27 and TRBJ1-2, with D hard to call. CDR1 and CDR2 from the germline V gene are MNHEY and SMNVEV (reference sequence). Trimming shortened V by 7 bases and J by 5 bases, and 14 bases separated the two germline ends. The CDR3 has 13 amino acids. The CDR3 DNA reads TGTGCCAGCAACTCCTTTTCCCCATATGGCTACACCTTC. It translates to CASNSFSPYGYTF.

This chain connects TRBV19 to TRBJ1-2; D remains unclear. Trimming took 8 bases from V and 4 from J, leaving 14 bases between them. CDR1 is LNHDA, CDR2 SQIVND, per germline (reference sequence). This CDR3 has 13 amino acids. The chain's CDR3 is CASSSGQIYGYTF. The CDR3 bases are TGTGCCAGTTCTAGCGGGCAAATCTATGGCTACACCTTC.

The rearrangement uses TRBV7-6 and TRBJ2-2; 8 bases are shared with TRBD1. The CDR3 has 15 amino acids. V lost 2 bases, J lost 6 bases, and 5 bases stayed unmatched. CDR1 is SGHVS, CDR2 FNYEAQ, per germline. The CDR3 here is CASSLIGQGPGELFF. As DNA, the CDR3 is TGTGCCAGCAGCTTAATTGGACAGGGCCCCGGGGAGCTGTTTTTT.

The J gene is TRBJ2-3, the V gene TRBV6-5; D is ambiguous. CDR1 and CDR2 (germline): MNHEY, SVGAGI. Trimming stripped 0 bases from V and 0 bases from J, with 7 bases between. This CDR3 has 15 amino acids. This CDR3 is CASSYSAGSTDTQYF. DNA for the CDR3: TGTGCCAGCAGTTACTCGGCCGGGAGCACAGATACGCAGTATTTT.

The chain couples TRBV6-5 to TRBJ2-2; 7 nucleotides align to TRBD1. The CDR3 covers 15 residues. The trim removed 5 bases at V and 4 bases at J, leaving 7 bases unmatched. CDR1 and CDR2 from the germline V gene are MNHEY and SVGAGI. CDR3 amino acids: CASSIRAGGTGELFF. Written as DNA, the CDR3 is TGTGCCAGCAGTATACGGGCAGGGGGCACCGGGGAGCTGTTTTTT.